The clone carrying this TCR beta chain was seen a single time. Its antigen is unknown. Trimming cost V 0 bases and J 10 bases, with 12 bases left between them. The germline V gene encodes CDR1 SGHRS and CDR2 YFSETQ. The CDR3 extends over 13 amino acids. This entry belongs to a study of OX40 agonist ivuxolimab in advanced cancers. Turning to the study itself: It was ivuxolimab, an agonistic anti-OX40 (CD134) antibody, that patients were treated with.

Assay used: immunoSEQ multiplex PCR; TCRdb lists only in-frame clones, some missing. The sample has 69,000 or so clones, about 85% seen once. Autoimmune disease history or systemic immunosuppression meant exclusion. Whole-study findings and limits: Individuals who were partial responders at 0.1-3.0 mg/kg had clonal expansion that ranked among the lowest. Average numbers of expanded clones were greater in CD8+ T cells than in CD4+.

The V gene is TRBV5-1, the J gene TRBJ2-3, with D possibly being TRBD1 (7 bases). The TCR comes from an adult with an advanced solid tumor such as melanoma, head and neck, liver or kidney cancer. The specimen was CD4+ or CD8+ T cells sorted from blood, collected in a trial of the OX40 agonist ivuxolimab. In DNA, the CDR3 is TGCGCCAGCAGCTTGGGAGGAGGGGGCTCGCAGTATTTT. Protein: CASSLGGGGSQYF. Based on the CDR3 plus reference TRBV5-1 and TRBJ2-3, the full variable domain is KAGVTQTPRYLIKTRGQQVTLSCSPISGHRSVSWYQQTPGQGLQFLFEYFSETQRNKGNFPGRFSGRQFSNSRSEMNVSTLELGDSALYLCASSLGGGGSQYFGPGTRLTVL.